This TCR beta chain was sequenced in a study of blood T cell repertoires in COVID-19. In the study overall: From the United States, Italy and Spain came samples of acute and convalescent COVID-19. T cells, B-cell-depleted T cells, or PBMCs provided the cDNA or gDNA that served as material.

Original processing notes: Nucleated cell number was recorded as an estimate derived from reference gene primer amplification. Sequencing was performed with immunoSEQ multiplex PCR; in TCRdb, only in-frame clones are kept and a portion is missing. V, J and clone size are those of that table, while D and trimming were read from the DNA. This sample yields 250,000 to 350,000 clones, of which 88% are seen a single time; 4% belongs to the top ten. Germline V gene data show CDR1 as KGHSH and CDR2 as LQKENI. The CDR3 length is 15 residues. Trimming cost V 4 bases and J 6 bases; bases outside gene matches: 2.

The sample was peripheral blood. The gene calls are TRBV18 and TRBJ1-6; 11 bases agree with TRBD1. This receptor was obtained from a woman aged 45-59 years with active or convalescent COVID-19. The CDR3 DNA reads as TGTGCCAGCTCACACGGACAGGGGGCTAATTCACCCCTCCACTTT. It yields the protein CASSHGQGANSPLHF.